A single TCR beta chain is shown here with its context. Ranging in age from about 6 to 90, the donors were healthy Caucasian individuals from Russia. The length of the CDR3 is 11 residues. CDR1 and CDR2 (germline): PRHDT, FYEKMQ (reference sequence). The V gene lost 5 bases and the J gene lost 10 bases, with 9 bases spanning the gap. This sample stems from a study of blood T cells in healthy people across ages. A sample-barcoded 5' primer and a J-beta primer mix were used in a second PCR of about 7 to 12 cycles. TCRdb recomputed calls from the 5' RACE reads with MiXCR, one row per CDR3 protein. The repertoire consists of approximately 880,000 distinct CDR3 sequences, with roughly 52% occurring once and the leading ten covering around an eighth.

The sample comprised blood. The sequence was collected from a man aged 25-40 years in good health. The chain has TRBV13 and TRBJ2-1; D is undetermined. CDR3 sequence reads: CASSVNREQFF. The CDR3 DNA follows: TGTGCCAGCAGCGTCAACCGGGAGCAGTTCTTC.